The T cell receptor (beta chain) under discussion was sequenced for a study of T cells in Graves' hyperthyroidism and ophthalmopathy. Researchers amplified the TCR beta CDR3 regions from RNA transcripts. The HTBI primer set was used in a first-round RT-PCR of the TCR CDR3. MiXCR was run by TCRdb on the multiplex PCR reads, yielding one entry per CDR3 protein. The sample includes about 480,000 distinct CDR3 sequences, around an eighth of them seen just once. This CDR3 is 13 amino acids long. The germline gives CDR1 MDHEN, CDR2 SYDVKM. V was pared by 7 bases and J by 6 bases, with 16 bases between. Source material: blood. This TCR came from a woman aged 18-29 years with Graves' hyperthyroidism. This rearrangement joins TRBV28 to TRBJ2-7; the D call may be TRBD1 or TRBD2 (5 bases each). CDR3 DNA: TGTGCCAGCACTCCCGGGGCCCCCGGCGAGCAGTACGTC. It yields the protein CASTPGAPGEQYV.